This TCR beta chain was sequenced in a study of T-cell memory formation after mild COVID-19. Study background: The TCR clusters were mostly specific to one donor. Study results and limitations: Clones that contracted clustered mainly in CM and EM if CD4+ and in EMRA if CD8+.

Germline CDR1 is SEHNR and CDR2 is FQNEAQ (reference sequence). The CDR3 sequence is 14 residues long. Trimming took 7 bases from V and 8 from J, leaving 17 bases between them. TCR alpha and TCR beta cDNA libraries with sample barcodes and UMIs came from 5'RACE using constant-segment primers. TCRdb itself ran the 5' RACE reads through MiXCR, one entry per CDR3 protein. This sample has 300,000 to 350,000 distinct CDR3 sequences; roughly 19% occur once, and the top ten carry 20% to 25%. About this clonotype: As yet, its antigen is unknown.

Source material: PBMCs or a T cell subset sorted from them (not recorded which). The V call is TRBV7-9, the J call TRBJ1-4; weak D call: TRBD1 (5 bases). This receptor was obtained from a man aged 18 to 29 who had mild COVID-19 (a few samples of this study predate the infection). Cell type and time point are not known. The CDR3 DNA reads as TGTGCCAGCACCTCCGGTGAAAGGGGCGAAAAACTGTTTTTT. It is translated as CASTSGERGEKLFF.